This paragraph reports one T cell receptor (beta chain). The sample originates from a study of blood T cell repertoires in COVID-19. In the study overall: Samples came from the United States, Italy and Spain, spanning acute and convalescent COVID-19. PBMCs, B-cell-depleted T cells, or T cells were the source of the cDNA or gDNA that made up the material.

CDR1 and CDR2 from the germline V gene are GTSNPN and SVGIG (reference sequence). Trimming took off 1 base at V and 6 bases at J, with 7 bases between the two ends. CDR3 length: 13 residues. In the original processing: Nucleated cell counts were estimated from reference gene primer amplification. Assay: immunoSEQ multiplex PCR; the TCRdb copy retains only in-frame clones and omits some. V, J and clone size are taken as reported in that table, and D and trimming were inferred from the DNA itself. The sample lists roughly 25,000 clones; about 92% were seen once. The chain joins TRBV30 to TRBJ1-6, with a tentative D call TRBD1 (6 bases). Sequenced input: peripheral blood. This sequence originates from a man between 65 and 80 years old with active COVID-19. Here the CDR3 reads CAWSGQVNSPLHF. CDR3 in DNA: TGTGCCTGGAGTGGACAGGTTAATTCACCCCTCCACTTT.